This TCR beta chain was recovered during a study of blood T cell repertoires in COVID-19. Study as a whole: Material from acute and convalescent COVID-19 was sourced from the United States, Italy and Spain. T cells, B-cell-depleted T cells, or PBMCs provided the cDNA or gDNA that served as material.

In this sample, this clone turned up once. The CDR3 is 15 amino acids. V lost 2 bases and J lost 4; bases outside the gene matches: 3. Germline V gene data show CDR1 as SGHNT and CDR2 as YYREEE (reference sequence). Per the authors' pipeline: How many nucleated cells were present was estimated from reference gene primer amplification. This table comes from immunoSEQ multiplex PCR, and its TCRdb copy is limited to in-frame clones, with some not included. V, J and clone size are taken as reported in that table, and D and trimming were inferred from the DNA itself. The table has about 98,000 clones, over 75% seen once.

The specimen was peripheral blood. This chain links TRBV5-4 with TRBJ2-6, with 7 bases fitting TRBD1. The receptor comes from a woman of 80 years or more with acute or convalescent COVID-19. CDR3 DNA sequence: TGTGCCAGCAGCTTACAGGGGTCAGGGGCCAACGTCCTGACTTTC. It yields the protein CASSLQGSGANVLTF.